A selection of T cell receptor beta chains follows, all from one sample in a study of siplizumab effects on memory and regulatory T cells. Method: immunoSEQ multiplex PCR; TCRdb's copy keeps in-frame clones and lacks some. The data contain over 70,000 clones, approximately 90% of them seen just once; the ten biggest clones take up roughly 15%. What was sequenced was CD4+ T cells sorted from blood. These receptors all come from a human donor in good health. Both conserved end residues are part of each CDR3. The D gene is left open where the match is weak. Expanded clones are given a class, and other clones once, few, many or no size at all.

D,J,V,size,DNA,CDR3
NA,TRBJ2-7,TRBV6-1,NA,TGTGCCAGCAGTGAAGAGGGCAGGACCAACTACGAGCAGTACTTC,CASSEEGRTNYEQYF
TRBD1,TRBJ1-4,TRBV7-9,NA,TGTGCCAGCAGCTCCACCGGGACAGGGGAGGAAAAACTGTTTTTT,CASSSTGTGEEKLFF
NA,TRBJ2-3,TRBV6-5,NA,TGTGCCAGCAGAACCAAGGCCAGCACAGATACGCAGTATTTT,CASRTKASTDTQYF
NA,TRBJ1-2,TRBV4-1,NA,TGCGCCAGCAGCCAAGAATGGGGACCCCCCCTCTATGGCTACACCTTC,CASSQEWGPPLYGYTF
NA,TRBJ1-2,TRBV18,NA,TGTGCCAGCTCAACCGGACGGGCCCTGGCACTTGGCTACACCTTC,CASSTGRALALGYTF
TRBD2,TRBJ2-7,TRBV7-8,NA,TGTGCCAGCAGCCCCGGGGTAGCGGGAGGAGGGTCCTACGAGCAGTACTTC,CASSPGVAGGGSYEQYF
NA,TRBJ1-4,TRBV6-5,NA,TGTGCCAGCAGTTACCGGTCGGGGAATAATGAAAAACTGTTTTTT,CASSYRSGNNEKLFF
TRBD1,TRBJ1-1,TRBV29-1,NA,TGCAGCGCCAGGACGTTTGGACAGGGTGGAACTGAAGCTTTCTTT,CSARTFGQGGTEAFF
TRBD2,TRBJ2-7,TRBV5-1,NA,TGCGCCAGCAGCGAACCTAGCGGAGACTCCTACGAGCAGTACTTC,CASSEPSGDSYEQYF
TRBD1,TRBJ1-5,TRBV30,NA,TGTGCCTGGAGTCCGACACAGGGGTACCAGCCCCAGCATTTT,CAWSPTQGYQPQHF
NA,TRBJ2-1,TRBV6-1,NA,TGTGCCAGCAGTGAAGACTGGTGGAGCTCCTACAATGAGCAGTTCTTC,CASSEDWWSSYNEQFF
NA,TRBJ2-2,TRBV10-3,NA,TGTGCCATCAGTGAGAGCCGGGCCAACAGTCCCGGGGAGCTGTTTTTT,CAISESRANSPGELFF
TRBD1,TRBJ1-1,TRBV19,NA,TGTGCCAGTAGTAGACGGGACAGGGGGAACACTGAAGCTTTCTTT,CASSRRDRGNTEAFF
NA,TRBJ1-4,TRBV6-4,NA,TGTGCCAGCAGCTCCGGGACATCTTACGGCAATGAAAAACTGTTTTTT,CASSSGTSYGNEKLFF
NA,TRBJ1-5,TRBV5-1,NA,TGCGCCAGCAGCACCGGGGGCGCCAATCAGCCCCAGCATTTT,CASSTGGANQPQHF
NA,TRBJ2-2,TRBV2,NA,TGTGCCAGCAATCTCGAAAACACCGGGGAGCTGTTTTTT,CASNLENTGELFF
TRBD1,TRBJ2-7,TRBV5-1,NA,TGCGCCAGCAGCTTGGGCGGGTCAGGGGGCTACGAGCAGTACTTC,CASSLGGSGGYEQYF
NA,TRBJ2-6,TRBV7-4,NA,TGTGCCAGCAGCTCACAAAGTCGGGCCAACGTCCTGACTTTC,CASSSQSRANVLTF
TRBD1,TRBJ2-7,TRBV6-5,NA,TGTGCCAGCAGCAAACAGGGGCCCCCCTACGAGCAGTACTTC,CASSKQGPPYEQYF
NA,TRBJ1-2,TRBV28,few,TGTGCCAGCAGTTTACTAGGGAACTATGGCTACACCTTC,CASSLLGNYGYTF
NA,TRBJ1-2,TRBV11-2,once,TGTGCCAGCAGCTTATCCGGGAACTATGGCTACACCTTC,CASSLSGNYGYTF
NA,TRBJ2-5,TRBV7-7,NA,TGTGCTAGCAGCACCGGGACTGCTCAAGAGACCCAGTACTTC,CASSTGTAQETQYF
NA,TRBJ1-1,TRBV19,NA,TGTGCCACCATACCCTCACACACGAACACTGAAGCTTTCTTT,CATIPSHTNTEAFF